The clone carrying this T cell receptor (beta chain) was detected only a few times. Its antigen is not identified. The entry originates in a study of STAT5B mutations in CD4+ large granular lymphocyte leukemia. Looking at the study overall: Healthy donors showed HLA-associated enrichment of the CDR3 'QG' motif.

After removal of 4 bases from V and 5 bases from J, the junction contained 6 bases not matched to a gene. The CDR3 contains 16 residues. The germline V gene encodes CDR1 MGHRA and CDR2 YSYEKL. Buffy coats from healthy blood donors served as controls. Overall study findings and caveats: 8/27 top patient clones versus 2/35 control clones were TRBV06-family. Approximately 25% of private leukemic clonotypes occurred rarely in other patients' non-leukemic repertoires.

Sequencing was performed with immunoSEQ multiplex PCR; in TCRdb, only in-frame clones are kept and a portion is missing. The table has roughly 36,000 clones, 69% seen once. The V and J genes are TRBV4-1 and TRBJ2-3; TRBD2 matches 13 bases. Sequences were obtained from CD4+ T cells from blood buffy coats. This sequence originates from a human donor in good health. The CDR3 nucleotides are TGCGCCAGCAGCCTAACTAGCGGGGGGGCCATAGATACGCAGTATTTT. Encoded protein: CASSLTSGGAIDTQYF.